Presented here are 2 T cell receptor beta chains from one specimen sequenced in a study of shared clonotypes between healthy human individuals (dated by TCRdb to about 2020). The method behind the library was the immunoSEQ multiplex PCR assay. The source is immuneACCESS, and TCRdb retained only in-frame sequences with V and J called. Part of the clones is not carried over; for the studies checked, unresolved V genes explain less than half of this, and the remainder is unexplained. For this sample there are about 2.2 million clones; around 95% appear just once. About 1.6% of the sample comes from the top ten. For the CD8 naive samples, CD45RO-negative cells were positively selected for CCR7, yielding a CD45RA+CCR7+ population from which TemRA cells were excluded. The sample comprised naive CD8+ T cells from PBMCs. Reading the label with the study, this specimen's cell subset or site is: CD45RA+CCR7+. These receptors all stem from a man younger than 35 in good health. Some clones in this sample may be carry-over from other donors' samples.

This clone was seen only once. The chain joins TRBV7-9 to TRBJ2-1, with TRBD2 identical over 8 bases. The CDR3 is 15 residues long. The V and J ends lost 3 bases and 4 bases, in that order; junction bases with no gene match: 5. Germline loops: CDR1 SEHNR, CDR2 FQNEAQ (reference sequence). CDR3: CASSFLASGYNEQFF. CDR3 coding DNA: TGTGCCAGCAGCTTCTTGGCTAGCGGGTACAATGAGCAGTTCTTC.

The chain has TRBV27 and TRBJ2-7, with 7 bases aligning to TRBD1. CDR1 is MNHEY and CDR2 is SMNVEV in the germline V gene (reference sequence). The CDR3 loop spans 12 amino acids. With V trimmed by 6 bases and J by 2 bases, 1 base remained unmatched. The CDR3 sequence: CASSGQAYEQYF. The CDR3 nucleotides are TGTGCCAGCAGCGGACAGGCCTACGAGCAGTACTTC.